What follows are 6 T cell receptor beta chains derived from one specimen sequenced in a study of neurological immune-mediated disorders. TCRdb passed the 5' RACE reads through MiXCR, listing each CDR3 protein once. In the table there are about 49,000 distinct CDR3 sequences, roughly 14% of which are singletons. Time point denoted: longitudinal time-point 2. Sequencing was done on a sample of PBMCs. The receptor source for this set is a male donor with HTLV-1-associated myelopathy (HAM/TSP).

In its sample, this clonotype was seen many times. The chain uses TRBV20-1 and TRBJ2-5; 7 nucleotides line up with TRBD1. CDR1 is DFQATT and CDR2 is SNEGSKA in the germline V gene (reference sequence). The CDR3 has 13 residues. With 6 bases clipped from V and 3 bases from J, the junction kept 7 bases outside the gene matches. Written as DNA, the CDR3 is TGCAGTGCGCCTCCGGGACAGAAAGAGACCCAGTACTTC. Translation: CSAPPGQKETQYF.

The sample holds many counts of this clonotype. The chain links TRBV10-3 to TRBJ1-1, with 12 bases that match TRBD1. There are 15 residues in the CDR3. V was pared by 10 bases and J by 1 base, with 7 bases of the junction left unmatched. The V gene's germline CDR1 is ENHRY and CDR2 SYGVKD. CDR3 loop: CATWDRGRRNTEAFF. The DNA of the CDR3 is TGTGCCACCTGGGACAGGGGGCGAAGGAACACTGAAGCTTTCTTT.

This clonotype was recorded at least ten times. This chain connects TRBV5-1 to TRBJ1-1; the D gene is possibly TRBD1 (6 bases). From germline, CDR1 is SGHRS and CDR2 YFSETQ. There are 13 residues in the CDR3. V was trimmed by 3 bases and J by 4 bases, leaving 10 bases between them. This CDR3 reads CASSYVGATEAFF. The CDR3 bases are TGCGCCAGCAGCTACGTGGGGGCCACTGAAGCTTTCTTT. Complete variable domain (other parts from reference TRBV5-1 and TRBJ1-1): KAGVTQTPRYLIKTRGQQVTLSCSPISGHRSVSWYQQTPGQGLQFLFEYFSETQRNKGNFPGRFSGRQFSNSRSEMNVSTLELGDSALYLCASSYVGATEAFFGQGTRLTVV.

This clonotype was detected many times. J is TRBJ2-3 and V is TRBV5-1; possible D gene TRBD2, 6 bases. Germline CDR1 SGHRS, CDR2 YFSETQ. Trimming cost V 2 bases and J 0 bases, with 10 bases left between them. This CDR3 contains 15 residues. The CDR3 DNA reads TGCGCCAGCAGCTTACGGGGGTCTAGCACAGATACGCAGTATTTT. Amino acids: CASSLRGSSTDTQYF.

Note on this clonotype: This may arise from a read error, as a much more abundant clone is one base away. This chain connects TRBV7-9 to TRBJ2-1, with D possibly being TRBD1 (6 bases). The germline V gene encodes CDR1 SEHNR and CDR2 FQNEAQ (reference sequence). This CDR3 is built from 15 residues. This CDR3 is CAISLKVDSAHEQFF. The CDR3 nucleotides read TGTGCCATCAGCTTAAAGGTGGACAGCGCCCATGAGCAGTTCTTC. The full variable domain, in which reference TRBV7-9 and TRBJ2-1 provide the parts outside the CDR3, is DTGVSQNPRHKITKRGQNVTFRCDPISEHNRLYWYRQTLGQGPEFLTYFQNEAQLEKSRLLSDRFSAERPKGSFSTLEIQRTEQGDSAMYLCAISLKVDSAHEQFFGPGTRLTVL.

Many counts were recorded for this clonotype. The chain is built from TRBV12-3 or TRBV12-4 and TRBJ2-5, with 7 nucleotides matching TRBD1. The V segment lost 3 bases and the J segment 4 bases; nucleotides outside the gene matches: 8. CDR3 size: 15 residues. The CDR3 DNA follows: TGTGCCAGCAGTTTGATCCGGGACAGCCTAGAGACCCAGTACTTC. This codes for CASSLIRDSLETQYF.